This TCR beta chain was sequenced in a study of T cell changes during pregnancy in multiple sclerosis. The CDR3 is 13 amino acids. Germline loops: CDR1 SQVTM, CDR2 ANQGSEA. Trimming took 5 bases from V and 0 from J, leaving 8 bases between them. Clones were sequenced by immunoSEQ multiplex PCR, and TCRdb holds only the in-frame ones, with some missing. The table includes over 45,000 clones, 90% detected once. This sequence was found in a female donor in good health, enrolled as a control in a pregnancy study. The chain is built from TRBV29-1 and TRBJ2-1; a possible D gene is TRBD1 (6 bases). Material: peripheral blood, obtained in the first trimester of pregnancy. The CDR3 DNA follows: TGCAGCGTTAAACAGGGCTCCTACAATGAGCAGTTCTTC. Its translation: CSVKQGSYNEQFF.